The clone carrying this TCR beta chain appeared a few times. V was trimmed by 1 base and J by 3 bases, leaving 10 bases between them. Germline V lookup: CDR1 SGHRS, CDR2 YFSETQ. This CDR3 region has 14 residues. This sample is drawn from a study of blood T cell repertoires in COVID-19. On the study more broadly: The United States, Italy and Spain supplied acute and convalescent COVID-19 samples. The analysed material was cDNA or gDNA that came from T cells, B-cell-depleted T cells, or PBMCs.

In the original analysis: Nucleated cell number was recorded as an estimate derived from reference gene primer amplification. Repertoires were generated with immunoSEQ multiplex PCR, while TCRdb's copy carries only in-frame clones and drops some. V and J calls plus clone size are reproduced from that table; the DNA served to infer D and trimming. Counted here are about 270,000 clones, 86% occurring once; the ten biggest clones make up approximately 9.7%. The sequence was obtained from a man in his forties with active or convalescent COVID-19. The material sequenced was peripheral blood. The chain employs TRBV5-1 and TRBJ1-1, with TRBD1 as a possible D gene (6 bases). The DNA of the CDR3 is TGCGCCAGCAGCTTGTTAGCAGGGGACACTGAAGCTTTCTTT. Translation gives CASSLLAGDTEAFF.